This TCR beta chain was captured in a study of vaccination and CD4 T cells after COVID-19. Study-wide background: Cultures that served as controls received a CEFX pool, an HIV-1 Nef pool, or no peptide.

This clonotype was found once. Its target is unknown. The Oncomine TCR Beta short-read assay was applied to DNA of cultured CD4+ T cells. Cultures of CD4+ T cells served as the source for extracting genomic DNA. Each CDR3 protein gets one entry after TCRdb re-called the PCR reads with MiXCR. The sample yields 17,000 or so distinct CDR3 sequences, approximately 40% seen once. The CDR3 loop spans 13 amino acids. V was pared by 6 bases and J by 3 bases, with 7 bases of the junction left unmatched. Per germline, CDR1 DFQATT and CDR2 SNEGSKA (reference sequence). Regarding treatment: approximately nine-day PBMC culture with coronavirus spike peptide pools or control peptides (ViraFEST assay).

The rearrangement links TRBV20-1 to TRBJ1-1, with TRBD1 matching over 7 bases. This receptor was taken from a human donor who had recovered from COVID-19. The specimen was CD4+ T cells from blood, cultured in vitro. The CDR3 sequence: CSAAQGIDTEAFF. CDR3 nucleotides: TGCAGTGCCGCACAGGGGATCGACACTGAAGCTTTCTTT.